One and the same sample provided the 7 T cell receptor beta chains below, sequenced in a study of T cells after posttransplantation cyclophosphamide. Libraries were prepared by immunoSEQ multiplex PCR; TCRdb keeps only in-frame clonotypes and omits some of them. The sample includes roughly 3,000 clones, none of them occurring once. A marrow graft followed busulfan-fludarabine conditioning, with cyclophosphamide on days +3 and +4. The sequenced sample was PBMCs, obtained 84 days after allogeneic stem cell transplant with posttransplant cyclophosphamide. These receptors were collected from a female patient aged 40 to 50 who received an allogeneic stem cell transplant from a related donor, was CMV-positive, and had no GVHD. The graft donor may be the source of some T cells.

The gene calls are TRBV28 and TRBJ2-1; tentatively, D is TRBD2 (5 bases). Deletions cut 7 bases from V and 1 base from J, with 20 bases between. Germline CDR1 is MDHEN and CDR2 is SYDVKM. The CDR3 loop spans 17 amino acids. CDR3 region: CASTKVQLVRSYNEQFF. The CDR3 DNA reads as TGTGCCAGCACCAAAGTTCAACTAGTCCGGTCCTACAATGAGCAGTTCTTC.

In this sample, this clone turned up many times. The V gene is TRBV10-3, the J gene TRBJ1-4, with D possibly being TRBD1 (5 bases). Trimming stripped 8 bases from V and 5 bases from J, with 12 bases between. The length of the CDR3 is 13 residues. Germline V gene lookup returns CDR1 ENHRY and CDR2 SYGVKD. The CDR3 loop is CAIGSGFNEKLFF. DNA of the CDR3: TGTGCCATCGGGTCAGGGTTCAATGAAAAACTGTTTTTT.

This clone was seen a few times. V usage is TRBV13 and J usage is TRBJ2-6; the match to TRBD1 covers 7 bases. Trimming removed 5 bases from V and 0 bases from J; junction bases left unmatched: 13. This CDR3 has 19 residues. CDR1 is PRHDT, CDR2 FYEKMQ, per germline (reference sequence). The CDR3 region is CASSRTLDRVGSGANVLTF. CDR3 nucleotides: TGTGCCAGCAGCCGGACCTTAGACAGGGTTGGCTCTGGGGCCAACGTCCTGACTTTC.

The table lists this clone with many counts. This rearrangement joins TRBV7-8 to TRBJ1-3; possible D gene TRBD1, 5 bases. This CDR3 has 16 amino acids. Between the trimmed V and J ends, which lost 7 bases and 0 bases, there was a span of 16 bases. Germline CDR1 and CDR2: SGHVS and FQNEAQ. CDR3 sequence: CASTVGAAGSGNTIYF. CDR3 in DNA: TGTGCCAGCACCGTCGGGGCAGCGGGCTCTGGAAACACCATATATTTT.

This clone has a count of ten or more. The chain employs TRBV25-1 and TRBJ2-7; a weak D match, TRBD1 (6 bases). CDR1 is MGHDK, CDR2 SYGVNS, per germline. V lost 6 bases and J lost 0, with 9 bases in between. The CDR3 runs to 13 residues. The CDR3 protein is CASSPDSSYEQYF. The CDR3 DNA follows: TGTGCCAGCAGCCCGGACAGCTCCTACGAGCAGTACTTC.

This clone was counted at least ten times. The V gene is TRBV25-1, the J gene TRBJ1-2, with D unresolved. The CDR3 runs to 12 residues. Germline V gene sequence: CDR1 MGHDK, CDR2 SYGVNS. Between the trimmed V and J ends, which lost 4 bases and 0 bases, there was a span of 3 bases. This chain's CDR3 is CASSVSNYGYTF. CDR3 DNA sequence: TGTGCCAGCAGTGTATCTAACTATGGCTACACCTTC.

This clone was observed at least ten times. Other DNA sequences of this sample code for an identical CDR3. The gene calls are TRBV9 and TRBJ2-7; 7 bases are a match to TRBD1. Germline V gene sequence: CDR1 SGDLS, CDR2 YYNGEE. The CDR3 length is 15 residues. V shed 9 bases, J shed 4 bases, and the junction held 16 bases outside the gene matches. CDR3 residues: CAIIFKQGTAYEQYF. CDR3 nucleotides: TGTGCCATTATTTTCAAACAGGGGACGGCATACGAGCAGTACTTC.